Described below is a single TCR beta chain sequence and its context. These data are taken from a study of blood T cell repertoires in COVID-19. Study-wide background: From T cells, B-cell-depleted T cells, or PBMCs came the material, which was cDNA or gDNA.

Profiled with immunoSEQ multiplex PCR; TCRdb holds only in-frame clones, not every one. The data show 100,000 to 150,000 clones, roughly 83% seen once. Specimen: peripheral blood. The source of this sequence is a man between 40 and 49 years old with active or convalescent COVID-19.

The CDR3 here is CASSTGKLKGSEQFF. The CDR3, as DNA: TGTGCCAGCAGCACCGGGAAACTTAAAGGGAGTGAGCAGTTCTTC. The chain combines TRBV4-2 with TRBJ2-1, with D possibly being TRBD2 (5 bases). Germline lookup yields CDR1 LGHNA and CDR2 YNFKEQ. The V end lost 5 bases, the J end lost 9 bases, and 20 bases lay between the germline ends. The CDR3 sequence is 15 residues long.